This passage covers 29 T cell receptor beta chains from one sample sequenced in a study of immune evolution from preneoplasia to lung adenocarcinoma. Using immunoSEQ multiplex PCR, the repertoire was profiled, and TCRdb retains in-frame clones only, with some absent. The repertoire consists of tens of thousands of clones, with 70% to 85% occurring once and the leading ten covering approximately 4.7%. Input material: FFPE invasive lung adenocarcinoma tissue. Receptor source: a person aged 55 to 75 with lung adenocarcinoma.

This clone was detected only once. V gene TRBV11-2 combines with J gene TRBJ2-7; the D is unclear. The CDR3 spans 15 residues. Trimming took off 5 bases at V and 3 bases at J, with 17 bases between the two ends. CDR1 SGHAT and CDR2 FQNNGV come from the germline V gene. CDR3 nucleotides: TGTGCCAGCAGCGCCGGACGGGCGCCCAACTACGAGCAGTACTTC. Translation: CASSAGRAPNYEQYF.

CDR3 sequence: CASSFDRGQINQPQHF. As DNA, the CDR3 is TGTGCCAGCAGTTTCGATCGCGGACAAATAAACCAGCCCCAGCATTTT. This chain links TRBV28 with TRBJ1-5; tentatively, D is TRBD1 (5 bases). This CDR3 has 16 residues. Germline-derived CDR1 and CDR2 are MDHEN and SYDVKM. Trimming shortened V by 3 bases and J by 7 bases, and 19 bases separated the two germline ends.

The CDR3 nucleotides are TGTGCCAGTAGTATAGCTCGGGGGAGCACTGAAGCTTTCTTT. Translating it yields CASSIARGSTEAFF. This chain uses TRBV19 with TRBJ1-1, with D possibly being TRBD1 (5 bases). The CDR3 loop spans 14 amino acids. Germline CDR1 LNHDA, CDR2 SQIVND (reference sequence). V lost 1 base to trimming and J lost 4 bases, with 10 bases between them.

The V gene is TRBV5-4, the J gene TRBJ1-4; D is perhaps TRBD1 (5 bases). The germline V gene encodes CDR1 SGHNT and CDR2 YYREEE (reference sequence). This CDR3 has 14 residues. The germline V and J ends were trimmed by 2 bases and 4 bases, with 9 bases remaining between them. The CDR3 DNA reads as TGTGCCAGCAGCTTCCGGGACGGTAATGAAAAACTGTTTTTT. Residues: CASSFRDGNEKLFF.

The V gene is TRBV19, the J gene TRBJ1-5; no clear D gene. Per the germline V gene, CDR1 is LNHDA and CDR2 is SQIVND (reference sequence). V was cut by 4 bases and J by 7 bases, with 11 bases left in between. The CDR3 loop spans 13 amino acids. CDR3 DNA sequence: TGTGCCAGTAGTAGGGGAGATAGGCAGCCCCAGCATTTT. Its translation: CASSRGDRQPQHF.

The V gene is TRBV11-2, the J gene TRBJ2-1; tentative D call: TRBD2 (6 bases). The CDR3 covers 16 residues. V lost 5 bases to trimming and J lost 2 bases, with 16 bases between them. CDR1 and CDR2 from the germline V gene are SGHAT and FQNNGV. DNA for the CDR3: TGTGCCAGCAGCAACAAACTAGCCGCTACCTACAATGAGCAGTTCTTC. It specifies CASSNKLAATYNEQFF.

The V call is TRBV2, the J call TRBJ1-4; 7 nucleotides agree with TRBD1. CDR1 is SNHLY, CDR2 FYNNEI, per germline. V was clipped by 10 bases and J by 4 bases; unmatched bases: 6. This CDR3 is 13 amino acids long. CDR3 DNA: TGTGCCACCCGGGGACAGCTTAATGAAAAACTGTTTTTT. Its protein product is CATRGQLNEKLFF. The whole variable domain, filled in from reference TRBV2 and TRBJ1-4, reads EPEVTQTPSHQVTQMGQEVILRCVPISNHLYFYWYRQILGQKVEFLVSFYNNEISEKSEIFDDQFSVERPDGSNFTLKIRSTKLEDSAMYFCATRGQLNEKLFFGSGTQLSVL.

Only one count was recorded for this clone. The rearrangement joins TRBV6-5 to TRBJ2-6; D gene uncertain. V shed 6 bases and J shed 0 bases, with 6 bases lying between them. Per germline, CDR1 MNHEY and CDR2 SVGAGI. The CDR3 loop spans 14 amino acids. CDR3 coding DNA: TGTGCCAGCAGGATCCACTCTGGGGCCAACGTCCTGACTTTC. Protein product: CASRIHSGANVLTF.

The chain couples TRBV7-6 to TRBJ2-7; 8 nucleotides align to TRBD2. This CDR3 spans 14 amino acids. Germline CDR1 is SGHVS and CDR2 is FNYEAQ. V was clipped by 5 bases and J by 2 bases; unmatched bases: 5. The CDR3 bases are TGTGCCAGCAGCCGCGGGAGGTATCCCTACGAGCAGTACTTC. The encoded protein is CASSRGRYPYEQYF.

This chain connects TRBV2 to TRBJ2-3; 13 nucleotides align to TRBD2. The V gene end was trimmed by 8 bases and the J gene end by 2 bases; junction bases not matched to a gene: 7. CDR1 is SNHLY, CDR2 FYNNEI, per germline. The CDR3 length is 16 residues. CDR3 residues: CASGRGLAGNTDTQYF. DNA of the CDR3: TGTGCCAGCGGACGGGGACTAGCGGGAAACACAGATACGCAGTATTTT.

This clone was recorded once. J is TRBJ2-2 and V is TRBV27; D is possibly TRBD1 (6 bases). Trimming cost V 9 bases and J 2 bases, with 13 bases left between them. Germline V gene lookup returns CDR1 MNHEY and CDR2 SMNVEV (reference sequence). The CDR3 has 14 amino acids. CDR3 in amino acids: CASRTVINTGELFF. The CDR3 nucleotides are TGTGCCAGTAGGACAGTTATTAACACCGGGGAGCTGTTTTTT.

This clone was seen only once. In DNA form, the CDR3 reads TGCGCCAGCAGCCGTGGGGGGGAGGGGTCCCACGAGCAGTACTTC. Its translation is CASSRGGEGSHEQYF. This chain links TRBV5-1 with TRBJ2-7, with 7 bases fitting TRBD2. This CDR3 has 15 residues. The germline V gene has CDR1 SGHRS and CDR2 YFSETQ. The trim removed 4 bases at V and 5 bases at J, leaving 12 bases unmatched.

On this clone: Other DNA sequences in this specimen translate into the identical CDR3. This rearrangement joins TRBV19 to TRBJ2-7; D is possibly TRBD1 (6 bases). Germline CDR1 is LNHDA and CDR2 is SQIVND (reference sequence). CDR3 length: 15 residues. V was clipped by 3 bases and J by 0 bases, with 12 bases between them. The CDR3, as DNA: TGTGCCAGTAGTATTGGTGCAGGGGCCTCCTACGAGCAGTACTTC. Residues: CASSIGAGASYEQYF. Combining the CDR3 with reference TRBV19 and TRBJ2-7 gives the whole variable domain DGGITQSPKYLFRKEGQNVTLSCEQNLNHDAMYWYRQDPGQGLRLIYYSQIVNDFQKGDIAEGYSVSREKKESFPLTVTSAQKNPTAFYLCASSIGAGASYEQYFGPGTRLTVT.

The V and J genes are TRBV5-4 and TRBJ2-1, with 10 bases fitting TRBD2. The V segment lost 10 bases and the J segment 0 bases; nucleotides outside the gene matches: 4. The CDR3 has 14 residues. From germline, CDR1 is SGHNT and CDR2 YYREEE (reference sequence). CDR3 in DNA: TGTGCCTGGACTAGCGGAAGCTCCTACAATGAGCAGTTCTTC. Protein sequence: CAWTSGSSYNEQFF.

This clone has more than one count but fewer than ten. V is TRBV5-1 and J is TRBJ1-1; 7 nucleotides match TRBD1. This CDR3 comprises 13 residues. Germline loops: CDR1 SGHRS, CDR2 YFSETQ. Losses at the gene ends were 3 bases for V and 4 bases for J; bases not matched to a gene: 3. This CDR3 reads CASSSTGPTEAFF. CDR3 DNA sequence: TGCGCCAGCAGCTCGACAGGGCCCACTGAAGCTTTCTTT.

The CDR3 sequence is CASSNQTGKSSYNEQFF. The DNA of the CDR3 is TGTGCCAGCAGCAACCAAACGGGGAAGAGCTCCTACAATGAGCAGTTCTTC. The chain couples TRBV21-1 to TRBJ2-1; the listed D gene, TRBD2, was not tested against the DNA. TRBV21-1 represents a pseudogene. This CDR3 is built from 17 residues.

J is TRBJ2-2 and V is TRBV11-3; the D gene could be TRBD1 or TRBD2 (5 bases each). Germline CDR1 SGHNT, CDR2 YENEEA. This CDR3 spans 15 amino acids. V was clipped by 4 bases and J by 7 bases, with 16 bases between them. The CDR3 is CASSSTRGIGGELFF. CDR3 DNA: TGTGCCAGCAGCTCTACTAGGGGAATAGGCGGGGAGCTGTTTTTT.

This clone was picked up a small number of times. V gene TRBV30 combines with J gene TRBJ2-2, with TRBD2 matching 8 bases. The CDR3 consists of 15 residues. Trimming took 7 bases from V and 0 from J; bases not matched to a gene: 7. CDR1 is GTSNPN and CDR2 is SVGIG in the germline V gene (reference sequence). As DNA, the CDR3 is TGTGCCTTACAACCCGGGAGGGCGAACACCGGGGAGCTGTTTTTT. Protein product: CALQPGRANTGELFF.

In regard to this clone: Other DNA sequences of this sample code for an identical CDR3. This rearrangement joins TRBV19 to TRBJ2-7; D is possibly TRBD2 (6 bases). This CDR3 spans 15 amino acids. V shed 1 base and J shed 0 bases, with 10 bases lying between them. Germline values: CDR1 LNHDA, CDR2 SQIVND (reference sequence). The CDR3 region is CASSIGAGTSYEQYF. The CDR3 DNA sequence: TGTGCCAGTAGTATAGGGGCGGGAACCTCCTACGAGCAGTACTTC.

This clone was recorded many times. J is TRBJ1-2 and V is TRBV7-2, with 9 bases lining up with TRBD1. Germline V gene sequence: CDR1 SGHTA, CDR2 FQGNSA. Trimming took 3 bases from V and 4 from J; bases not matched to a gene: 9. The CDR3 has 16 amino acids. The CDR3 DNA reads as TGTGCCAGCAGCTTTTCCGGGACAGGGAAGAGCTATGGCTACACCTTC. Its protein is CASSFSGTGKSYGYTF.

The chain links TRBV7-2 to TRBJ2-6; D is uncertain. Germline V lookup: CDR1 SGHTA, CDR2 FQGNSA. The CDR3 runs to 17 residues. The V gene lost 5 bases and the J gene lost 1 base, with 15 bases spanning the gap. The CDR3 DNA reads TGTGCCAGCAGCCACTATGCTGTTGGATCTGGGGCCAACGTCCTGACTTTC. This encodes CASSHYAVGSGANVLTF.

CDR3 sequence: CASSFWGVRDTQYF. In nucleotides, the CDR3 is TGTGCCAGCAGCTTTTGGGGGGTTAGAGATACGCAGTATTTT. The rearrangement uses TRBV5-5 and TRBJ2-3, with D possibly being TRBD2 (6 bases). Germline V gives CDR1 SGHKS, CDR2 YYEKEE (reference sequence). The CDR3 totals 14 residues. V was trimmed by 2 bases and J by 5 bases, leaving 12 bases between them.

The J gene is TRBJ2-7, the V gene TRBV5-6, with D tentatively TRBD2 (6 bases). CDR3 length: 15 residues. The germline gives CDR1 SGHDT, CDR2 YYEEEE. V was cut by 3 bases and J by 4 bases, with 17 bases left in between. CDR3 sequence reads: CASSSSSGARYEQYF. CDR3 in DNA: TGTGCCAGCAGCTCCAGTAGCGGAGCACGGTACGAGCAGTACTTC.

The V gene is TRBV7-2, the J gene TRBJ2-5; 11 bases fit TRBD2. V shed 3 bases and J 4 bases; nucleotides not matched to a gene: 4. The CDR3 consists of 15 residues. Looked up from germline, CDR1 is SGHTA and CDR2 is FQGNSA. The CDR3 sequence: CASSLRLAGRETQYF. The CDR3 DNA reads as TGTGCCAGCAGCTTGAGACTAGCGGGACGAGAGACCCAGTACTTC.

This clone was seen only a few times. The chain recombines TRBV5-5 with TRBJ2-5; no firm D call. Germline V gene lookup returns CDR1 SGHKS and CDR2 YYEKEE (reference sequence). V shed 2 bases and J shed 2 bases, with 7 bases lying between them. The CDR3 runs to 13 residues. The CDR3 DNA follows: TGTGCCAGCAGCTTTCAGAGTCAAGAGACCCAGTACTTC. Amino acid sequence: CASSFQSQETQYF.

The rearrangement links TRBV28 to TRBJ2-3, with 10 bases matching TRBD2. The CDR3 has 15 residues. Germline loops: CDR1 MDHEN, CDR2 SYDVKM. With V trimmed by 6 bases and J by 1 base, 4 bases remained unmatched. This CDR3 reads CASRLAGVGTDTQYF. CDR3 nucleotides: TGTGCCAGCAGGCTAGCGGGAGTTGGCACAGATACGCAGTATTTT.

In its sample, this clone was seen a few times. The chain couples TRBV5-1 to TRBJ2-1, with 11 nucleotides matching TRBD2. This CDR3 has 16 residues. J lost 3 bases, V lost 3 bases, and 5 bases had no gene match. Germline CDR1 SGHRS, CDR2 YFSETQ. This CDR3 is CASSYTSGRGYNEQFF. CDR3 nucleotides: TGCGCCAGCAGCTATACTAGCGGGAGAGGCTACAATGAGCAGTTCTTC. The full variable domain, with the rest looked up from reference TRBV5-1 and TRBJ2-1, is KAGVTQTPRYLIKTRGQQVTLSCSPISGHRSVSWYQQTPGQGLQFLFEYFSETQRNKGNFPGRFSGRQFSNSRSEMNVSTLELGDSALYLCASSYTSGRGYNEQFFGPGTRLTVL.

V usage is TRBV28 and J usage is TRBJ1-5; 11 nucleotides line up with TRBD1. The CDR3 runs 16 residues. The J segment lost 7 bases and the V segment lost 5 bases, leaving 10 bases of the junction unmatched. Germline values: CDR1 MDHEN, CDR2 SYDVKM. CDR3 region: CASSTTLWDRGQPQHF. CDR3 coding DNA: TGTGCCAGCAGTACCACCCTTTGGGACAGGGGGCAGCCCCAGCATTTT.

This clone has a single count. V and J are TRBV5-1 and TRBJ1-2; 9 nucleotides agree with TRBD1. The CDR3 runs to 14 residues. From germline, CDR1 is SGHRS and CDR2 YFSETQ. The V and J ends lost 5 bases and 4 bases, in that order; junction bases with no gene match: 6. The DNA of the CDR3 is TGCGCCAGCAGTCCCACAGGGGGCAGCTATGGCTACACCTTC. It codes for CASSPTGGSYGYTF.